The rows below give T cell receptor beta chains drawn from one sample of a study of shared clonotypes between healthy human individuals. Profiled with immunoSEQ multiplex PCR; TCRdb holds only in-frame clones, not every one. The table lists about half a million clones, 65% to 85% of them singletons, with about 12% in the top ten. Sequenced material: PBMCs. These receptor sequences come from a woman aged 40 to 49 in good health. Some clones in this sample may be carry-over from other donors' samples. Each CDR3 is given without its conserved first and last residue.

>TRBV7-2|TRBJ2-2
ASSFGTSQTTGELF
>TRBV19|TRBJ2-3
ASSGGLARSTDTQY
>TRBV2|TRBJ2-1
ATGGDPRYNEQF
>TRBV11-3|TRBJ1-1
ASSSPEWIRDTEAF
>TRBV11-2|TRBJ2-6
ASSLDRVSGANVLT
>TRBV5-6|TRBJ1-1
ASSLGRDTEAF
>TRBV7-3|TRBJ2-1
ASSGERSSYNEQF
>TRBV6-5|TRBJ2-7
ASSGRAYEQY
>TRBV5-1|TRBJ2-5
ASSPFLAGEETQY
>TRBV30|TRBJ1-1
AWSDQHTEAF
>TRBV10-3|TRBJ1-2
AISESRWTGGGYT
>TRBV7-9|TRBJ2-7
ASSPLDKQYEQY
>TRBV30|TRBJ1-5
AWSATGTQPQH
>TRBV6-6|TRBJ2-7
ASSPQGGTYEQY
>TRBV28|TRBJ1-5
ASRLTGDNQPQH
>TRBV7-8|TRBJ1-4
ASSSSRHANEKLF
>TRBV9|TRBJ2-2
ASSVVPTANTGELF
>TRBV27|TRBJ1-2
ASSPRQANYGYT
>TRBV28|TRBJ1-1
ASSSIGDIKGNTEAF
>TRBV9|TRBJ2-5
ASSVAGGSETQY
>TRBV27|TRBJ2-3
ASSLRGPDTQY
>TRBV5-1|TRBJ2-7
ASSLGGTGYEQY
>TRBV19|TRBJ2-5
ASSIGSGEETQY
>TRBV6-1|TRBJ2-5
ASRIEYQETQY
>TRBV6-6|TRBJ2-2
ASSYGTGGTGELF
>TRBV27|TRBJ2-1
ASSPLQLARRYNEQF
>TRBV28|TRBJ2-3
ASGDSGPDTQY
>TRBV4-1|TRBJ2-1
ASSQDNRGRWNEQF
>TRBV5-8|TRBJ1-3
ASSWAGGSRSGNTIY
>TRBV4-3|TRBJ2-3
ASSRKLRGEGTDTQY
>TRBV7-8|TRBJ1-1
ASSPTSQRRTALNTEAF
>TRBV9|TRBJ1-1
ASSVGGVITEAF
>TRBV29-1|TRBJ2-7
SVSGTGSYEQY
>TRBV7-7|TRBJ2-1
ASSLVAGDLISEQF
>TRBV19|TRBJ1-5
ASSTSFSNQPQH
>TRBV18|TRBJ1-1
ASSPTWNTEAF
>TRBV5-1|TRBJ2-1
ASSLDGISNNEQF
>TRBV7-9|TRBJ1-2
ASSWGPQDFYGYT
>TRBV7-2|TRBJ2-1
ASSLSVGRGFDEQF
>TRBV5-8|TRBJ2-1
ASSRRFNEQF
>TRBV19|TRBJ1-5
AVGGRNQRVAGGQPQH
>TRBV12-5|TRBJ2-1
ASGPEGSNEQF
>TRBV2|TRBJ2-7
ASWRVESYEQY
>TRBV7-3|TRBJ1-1
ASSFGMLNTEAF
>TRBV7-2|TRBJ1-5
ASRQGVGKPQH
>TRBV4-1|TRBJ1-1
ASSLRQGLNTEAF
>TRBV28|TRBJ2-3
ASSLQGARTDTQY
>TRBV27|TRBJ2-1
ASSLGQGFNEQF
>TRBV7-8|.
ASSSRLAATYEQY
>TRBV4-1|TRBJ2-7
ASSPSGGREVYEQY
>TRBV10-3|TRBJ2-1
AIGQGPPNEQF
>TRBV5-5|TRBJ1-4
ASSLGGEKLF
>TRBV2|TRBJ2-7
ASQLGRGEQY
>TRBV6-5|TRBJ1-6
ASRDRQGSSPLH
>TRBV15|TRBJ2-3
ATSLGPYSTDTQY
>TRBV19|TRBJ1-1
ASSIGTMSTEAF
>TRBV28|TRBJ1-2
ASSLTGNGYT
>TRBV6-6|TRBJ2-7
ASSYGRPTDEQY
>TRBV6-1|TRBJ2-2
ASSERQGGTGELF
>TRBV9|TRBJ2-5
ASGQGETQY